This T cell receptor beta chain was sequenced for a study of blood T cell repertoires in COVID-19. Study at large: Some COVID-19 samples were acute and others convalescent; all came from the United States, Italy and Spain.

Trimming shortened V by 0 bases and J by 2 bases, and 8 bases separated the two germline ends. Germline CDR1 and CDR2: SGHRS and YFSETQ. The CDR3 covers 14 residues. Followed longitudinally, the Seattle patients had been enrolled during active infection. Sequenced by immunoSEQ multiplex PCR; TCRdb stores in-frame clones only, minus some. The repertoire holds 65,000 to 90,000 clones, with less than 90% as singletons. Material: peripheral blood. The chain is built from TRBV5-1 and TRBJ2-5; D not resolved. This sequence was found in an elderly man with COVID-19, enrolled during active disease. The CDR3 protein is CASSLGDVQETQYF. Written as DNA, the CDR3 is TGCGCCAGCAGCTTGGGAGATGTTCAAGAGACCCAGTACTTC.